There are many counts of the clone carrying this T cell receptor beta chain. This specimen comes from a study of early T cells in non-severe SARS-CoV-2 infection. The wider study: The authors sequenced bulk RNA from unsorted whole blood, leaving chains unpaired.

There are 15 residues in the CDR3. Germline V gene lookup returns CDR1 SGHVS and CDR2 FNYEAQ. V was trimmed by 1 base and J by 5 bases, leaving 11 bases between them. Attached unique molecular identifiers marked individual cDNA molecules. TCRdb re-called the 5' RACE reads through MiXCR, storing one row per CDR3 protein. The data contain 33,000 or so distinct CDR3 sequences, nearly 6% of them singletons. The chain uses TRBV7-6 and TRBJ2-2; D might be TRBD2 (6 bases). Material: whole blood. This TCR was recovered from an adult who was a healthcare worker with PCR-confirmed SARS-CoV-2 infection or an uninfected control (not recorded which). CDR3 sequence: CASSLGGAGTGELFF. CDR3 in DNA: TGTGCCAGCAGCTTAGGGGGCGCGGGGACCGGGGAGCTGTTTTTT.